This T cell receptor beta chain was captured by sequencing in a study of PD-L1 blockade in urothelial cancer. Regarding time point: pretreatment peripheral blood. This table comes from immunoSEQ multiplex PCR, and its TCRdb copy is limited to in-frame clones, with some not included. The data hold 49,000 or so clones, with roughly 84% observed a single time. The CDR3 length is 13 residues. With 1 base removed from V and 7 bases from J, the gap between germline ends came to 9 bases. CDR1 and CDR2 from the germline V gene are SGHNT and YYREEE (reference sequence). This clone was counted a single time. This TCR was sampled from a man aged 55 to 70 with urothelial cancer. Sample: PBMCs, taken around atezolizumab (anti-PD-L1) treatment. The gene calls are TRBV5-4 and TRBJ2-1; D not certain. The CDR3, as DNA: TGTGCCAGCAGCTTGACCAGGTTGAATGAGCAGTTCTTC. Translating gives CASSLTRLNEQFF.